These 6 T cell receptor beta chains were sequenced from one sample in a study of kidney transplant recipient with SARS-CoV-2 infection. One entry per CDR3 protein, called by TCRdb with MiXCR from the reads. The sample yields fewer than 250,000 distinct CDR3 sequences, 25% to 30% seen once. Sample: a blood sample, taken at baseline and on day 111 from a kidney transplant recipient. Receptors were obtained from a young adult male patient who had COVID-19 and was a kidney transplant recipient. Part of the T cell pool may stem from the graft donor.

Many counts were recorded for this clonotype. The genes are TRBV20-1 and TRBJ2-1, with 10 nucleotides matching TRBD2. Per the germline V gene, CDR1 is DFQATT and CDR2 is SNEGSKA (reference sequence). The trim removed 2 bases at V and 3 bases at J, leaving 4 bases unmatched. This CDR3 contains 15 residues. The CDR3 coding sequence is TGCAGTGCTAGACCTAGCGGGAGCTACTACAATGAGCAGTTCTTC. It encodes CSARPSGSYYNEQFF.

This clonotype has a count of ten or more. CDR3 coding DNA: TGCGCCAGCAGCTTGGTTGGTATTGGTGAGCCCCAGCATTTT. As protein: CASSLVGIGEPQHF. This chain uses TRBV5-1 with TRBJ1-5; D is unclear. This CDR3 has 14 amino acids. Germline assignment: CDR1 SGHRS and CDR2 YFSETQ. V was pared by 0 bases and J by 8 bases, with 12 bases between.

This clonotype was detected ten times or more. The chain joins TRBV28 to TRBJ1-5; D not resolved. Trimming left V 4 bases short and J 3 bases short, with 13 bases between. This CDR3 is built from 15 residues. Germline lookup yields CDR1 MDHEN and CDR2 SYDVKM. CDR3 coding DNA: TGTGCCAGCAGTTCCCCTGGCCGATACAATCAGCCCCAGCATTTT. Residues: CASSSPGRYNQPQHF.

Of note for this clonotype: The junction differs from germline at one of its ends, possibly a read error. The chain combines TRBV11-2 with TRBJ2-1, with TRBD1 identical over 9 bases. Germline loops: CDR1 SGHAT, CDR2 FQNNGV. This CDR3 spans 13 amino acids. CDR3 loop: CASRGQGYNERFF. Written as DNA, the CDR3 is TGTGCCAGCAGGGGACAGGGTTACAATGAGCGGTTCTTC.

This clonotype has at least ten counts. The chain links TRBV18 to TRBJ2-4, with D tentatively TRBD1 or TRBD2 (5 bases each). Matching the DNA end better, TRBJ2-7 makes the J call doubtful. The CDR3 is made up of 13 amino acids. Germline V CDR1 and CDR2: KGHSH, LQKENI. For the CDR3, the DNA is TGTGCCAGCTCACCAGGGGGTAGCGACGAGCAGTACTTC. It specifies CASSPGGSDEQYF.

In its sample, this clonotype was seen many times. The chain carries TRBV9 and TRBJ2-7; possible D gene TRBD2, 6 bases. V shed 2 bases and J shed 3 bases, with 15 bases lying between them. The CDR3 contains 15 residues. Germline V CDR1 and CDR2: SGDLS, YYNGEE. CDR3: CASSVGGVAVYEQYV. CDR3 sequence (DNA): TGTGCCAGCAGCGTCGGCGGGGTAGCGGTCTACGAGCAGTACGTC.